Sequencing of this TCR beta chain was carried out in a study of blood T cell repertoires in COVID-19. Across the study: COVID-19 samples from acute and convalescent phases originated in the United States, Italy and Spain.

The CDR3 spans 14 residues. Trimming removed 5 bases from V and 1 base from J; junction bases left unmatched: 3. CDR1 and CDR2 (germline): MNHEY, SVGEGT. Profiled with immunoSEQ multiplex PCR; TCRdb holds only in-frame clones, not every one. The data show about 150,000 clones, around 83% seen once. Sequenced sample: peripheral blood. V and J are TRBV6-2 or TRBV6-3 and TRBJ2-7; TRBD1 aligns across 9 bases. The receptor comes from a woman aged 60-75 years with COVID-19, enrolled during active disease. CDR3 residues: CASSPTGGSYEQYV. The CDR3 DNA sequence: TGTGCCAGCAGTCCGACAGGGGGATCCTACGAGCAGTACGTC.